The T cell receptor (beta chain) described here comes from a study of blood T cell repertoires in COVID-19. This clone appeared a few times. Sequencing used immunoSEQ multiplex PCR; TCRdb keeps in-frame clones, though not all of them. This sample has some 220,000 clones; around 90% occur once, and the top ten carry about 0.8%. V lost 2 bases and J lost 8, with 18 bases in between. Germline-derived CDR1 and CDR2 are MNHNY and SVGAGI (reference sequence). This CDR3 region has 15 residues. This chain uses TRBV6-6 with TRBJ1-2; no reliable D call. Sequenced input: peripheral blood. The sequence was obtained from a man aged 30-40 years with COVID-19, enrolled during active disease. CDR3 DNA: TGTGCCAGCAGTTACCGTGGAGGTCTCCCGGAGGGCTACACCTTC. Protein: CASSYRGGLPEGYTF.